This TCR beta chain derives from a study of cytomegalovirus exposure and HLA in healthy donors. Amplification used 60 Vbeta primers and 13 Jbeta primers. TCRdb's table, derived via immunoSEQ multiplex PCR, lists solely in-frame clones and lacks some. The sample has roughly 140,000 clones; 65% to 75% are singletons. The study, taken as a whole, reports: Many donors shared some public TCRs, even though most TCR sequences were rare.

This clone showed up just once. The antigen remains unidentified. The V gene lost 3 bases and the J gene lost 8 bases, with 8 bases spanning the gap. The CDR3 runs to 12 residues. CDR1 and CDR2 (germline): LNHDA, SQIVND (reference sequence). This TCR derives from a man aged 60 to 75 in good health and CMV-seronegative. V gene TRBV19 combines with J gene TRBJ2-1; D is perhaps TRBD1 (5 bases). Sequenced: PBMCs. The CDR3 loop is CASSIRGYEQFF. The CDR3 DNA follows: TGTGCCAGTAGTATTAGGGGATATGAGCAGTTCTTC.